The 9 T cell receptor beta chains given below trace back to one sample, sequenced in a study of cytomegalovirus exposure and HLA in healthy donors. The PCR employed 60 Vbeta primers together with 13 Jbeta primers. Only in-frame clones appear in the TCRdb table, and some are missing; sequencing was by immunoSEQ multiplex PCR. The sample lists some 140,000 clones, 70% to 80% occurring once. The sample was PBMCs. The source of these receptors is a female donor in good health and CMV-seronegative.

The rearrangement uses TRBV28 and TRBJ1-5; TRBD1 matches at 8 bases. The germline V gene has CDR1 MDHEN and CDR2 SYDVKM. The CDR3 contains 13 residues. With 3 bases clipped from V and 7 bases from J, the junction kept 2 bases outside the gene matches. CDR3 in amino acids: CASSLGTGQPQHF. The CDR3 DNA reads as TGTGCCAGCAGTTTGGGGACAGGCCAGCCCCAGCATTTT. Using reference TRBV28 and TRBJ1-5 for the parts outside the CDR3, the full variable domain is DVKVTQSSRYLVKRTGEKVFLECVQDMDHENMFWYRQDPGLGLRLIYFSYDVKMKEKGDIPEGYSVSREKKERFSLILESASTNQTSMYLCASSLGTGQPQHFGDGTRLSIL.

The chain is built from TRBV19 and TRBJ1-1, with a tentative D call TRBD1 (5 bases). Germline CDR1 LNHDA, CDR2 SQIVND (reference sequence). The CDR3 sequence is 11 residues long. V was trimmed by 3 bases and J by 7 bases, leaving 6 bases between them. The CDR3 is CASSIGGEAFF. DNA of the CDR3: TGTGCCAGTAGTATCGGGGGTGAAGCTTTCTTT.

In its sample, this clone was seen a few times. The rearrangement joins TRBV5-5 to TRBJ1-5; TRBD1 agrees at 7 bases. This CDR3 is built from 15 residues. CDR1 and CDR2 from the germline V gene are SGHKS and YYEKEE (reference sequence). The J segment lost 3 bases and the V segment lost 3 bases, leaving 6 bases of the junction unmatched. The CDR3 coding sequence is TGTGCCAGCAGCTCCGGCAGGGGGGTCAATCAGCCCCAGCATTTT. Translation gives CASSSGRGVNQPQHF.

This chain connects TRBV28 to TRBJ1-3; maybe TRBD1 (5 bases). Looked up from germline, CDR1 is MDHEN and CDR2 is SYDVKM. CDR3 length: 14 amino acids. V dropped 4 bases and J dropped 0 bases, with 7 bases sitting between them. In nucleotides, the CDR3 is TGTGCCAGCAGTTCAGGGCTCTCTGGAAACACCATATATTTT. This sequence encodes CASSSGLSGNTIYF.

This chain links TRBV5-6 with TRBJ1-2; 8 bases agree with TRBD1. J gave up 7 bases and V 2 bases, and 10 bases lay outside the gene matches. Germline CDR1 reads SGHDT; CDR2 reads YYEEEE. The CDR3 has 15 residues. DNA for the CDR3: TGTGCCAGCAGCTTTGCAGGGGGCGAAGTCCGTGGCTACACCTTC. It encodes CASSFAGGEVRGYTF. The variable domain in full, completed from reference TRBV5-6 and TRBJ1-2, reads DAGVTQSPTHLIKTRGQQVTLRCSPKSGHDTVSWYQQALGQGPQFIFQYYEEEERQRGNFPDRFSGHQFPNYSSELNVNALLLGDSALYLCASSFAGGEVRGYTFGSGTRLTVV.

This chain joins TRBV7-2 and TRBJ1-3, with D perhaps TRBD1 (6 bases). Germline V gives CDR1 SGHTA, CDR2 FQGNSA. The CDR3 is made up of 17 amino acids. V lost 3 bases and J 4 bases, leaving 19 bases between the germline ends. The DNA for the CDR3 is TGTGCCAGCAGCTTTATAGGGGGTGGGGCAGTCGGAAACACCATATATTTT. This codes for CASSFIGGGAVGNTIYF.

The gene calls are TRBV30 and TRBJ2-7, with TRBD2 identical over 7 bases. Germline values: CDR1 GTSNPN, CDR2 SVGIG (reference sequence). The CDR3 length is 14 residues. With 3 bases clipped from V and 5 bases from J, the junction kept 10 bases outside the gene matches. The CDR3 DNA follows: TGTGCCTGGAGACGTGCAGGGAGGGCTGACGAGCAGTACTTC. It translates to CAWRRAGRADEQYF. The whole variable domain, filled in from reference TRBV30 and TRBJ2-7, reads SQTIHQWPATLVQPVGSPLSLECTVEGTSNPNLYWYRQAAGRGLQLLFYSVGIGQISSEVPQNLSASRPQDRQFILSSKKLLLSDSGFYLCAWRRAGRADEQYFGPGTRLTVT.

The chain carries TRBV29-1 and TRBJ2-5; 11 nucleotides line up with TRBD2. V was clipped by 6 bases and J by 5 bases; unmatched bases: 11. Germline V gene lookup returns CDR1 SQVTM and CDR2 ANQGSEA. The CDR3 totals 15 residues. The chain's CDR3 is CSVIAGGQSAETQYF. CDR3 in DNA: TGCAGCGTGATAGCGGGAGGGCAATCTGCGGAGACCCAGTACTTC.

This chain uses TRBV4-1 with TRBJ1-6; D gene ambiguous. The germline V gene has CDR1 MGHRA and CDR2 YSYEKL. Trimming took 8 bases from V and 0 from J, leaving 8 bases between them. The CDR3 runs to 14 residues. The CDR3 nucleotides are TGCGCCAGCGGTGGGAGCTCCTATAATTCACCCCTCCACTTT. The encoded protein is CASGGSSYNSPLHF.